The clone carrying this T cell receptor beta chain was seen only a few times. The protocol was immunoSEQ multiplex PCR, while the TCRdb copy is restricted to in-frame clones and leaves out a portion. Here the sample spans 350,000 or so clones, just over 85% being singletons. The sample comes from a study of blood T cell repertoires in COVID-19. Study summary: Sites in the United States, Italy and Spain provided acute and convalescent COVID-19 samples. Sample material is recorded as cDNA or gDNA derived from T cells, B-cell-depleted T cells, or PBMCs.

Trimming removed 8 bases from V and 5 bases from J, with 22 bases in between. CDR1 MNHEY and CDR2 SMNVEV come from the germline V gene (reference sequence). This CDR3 comprises 16 residues. Cohorts were assigned according to the clinical history that participants reported. The clonotype originates from a woman aged 40-49 years with acute COVID-19. Sequenced: PBMCs or T cells enriched from blood (not recorded which). This chain connects TRBV27 to TRBJ1-5; D may be TRBD1 (6 bases). The CDR3 nucleotides are TGTGCCAGCGGTACACTAAACAGGGTAGGGGATCAGCCCCAGCATTTT. Translated, it gives CASGTLNRVGDQPQHF.